This T cell receptor beta chain appears in the sequencing data of a study of cytomegalovirus exposure and HLA in healthy donors (dated by TCRdb to about 2017). General notes on the study: According to an earlier analysis of 550 to 700 of the donors, 200 million or so T cells yielded some 120 million unique TCR beta sequences and 276 Gb of sequence data. An early release covering 500 to 750 HLA-typed donors comprised roughly 300 gigabases of sequencing data and tens of millions of unique TCR sequences. The genetic ancestry cluster associated with self-reported Caucasian donors included around 76% of the roughly 400 genotyped donors. The study aimed to test whether cataloging public T cell receptors could reveal signatures of past pathogen exposure. The study profiled the T cell repertoires of some 610 subjects by immunosequencing and related them to cytomegalovirus serostatus. Along with the approximately 700-subject first cohort, a separate validation cohort of over 90 different subjects was used. High-throughput TCR immunosequencing, statistical association of individual TCRs with disease status, and machine learning were combined to predict cytomegalovirus infection status. A later analysis re-examined previously published TCR beta repertoires from more than 600 donors and added high-resolution HLA genotyping to investigate patterns of TCR occurrence. Rather than drawing on any new phenotypic data, the later analysis identified candidate immune exposures from TCR beta sequences and the way those sequences occurred across donors. In an earlier analysis of more than 550 of the donors, high-throughput TCR beta sequencing was used to judge whether each TCR beta V gene segment behaved as functional or pseudogenic. Donor age, sex, ethnicity and CMV serostatus were collected together with the repertoire data. A later genetic analysis took genome-wide SNP genotypes for about three fifths of the 666 donors and used that subset as a discovery cohort. All discovery cohort repertoires had been generated on a single sequencing platform. HLA typing included class I and class II loci at four-digit resolution. Typing coverage differed by locus: A, B, C, DRB1 and DQB1 were typed in roughly 629-630 donors, DQA1 in approximately 520, DPA1 in some 610, and DPB1 in 400 to 490. A few DR-DQ haplotypes were treated as single units for association and clustering because of strong linkage in the cohort. On average, 235,054 unique TCR beta nucleotide sequences were sequenced per donor among 350 to 400 genotyped donors of the cohort, with around 19% of those sequences being non-productive. Broad study findings and their caveats: Most TCR sequences were observed very rarely across donors, whereas some public TCRs were present in many individuals. In a later analysis, several top co-occurrence clusters were reported to appear linked to parvovirus B19, influenza, CMV and Epstein-Barr virus. A cluster of highly shared sequence variants was judged likely to be a technical artifact of the sequencing pipeline. Broadly in line with IMGT annotations, most TCR beta V segments showed up in productive rearrangements about 87% or about 30% of the time in an earlier analysis of several hundred of the donors. CMV serostatus was the only immune exposure information available for the cohort. V-gene and J-gene trimming of TCR beta chains was associated with a missense DCLRE1C variant in a later genetic analysis, and the association was replicated in an independent cohort. This cohort had only TCR beta chains sequenced, and the lack of alpha or paired-chain data limited which features could be detected. Compared with the approximately 700-donor mean, donors in an Asian-associated ancestry cluster had fewer N-insertions in productive TCRs, according to a later genetic analysis. In vitro tests confirmed that a few of the cytomegalovirus-associated TCR beta chains recognize cytomegalovirus antigens. Sequencing depth was assumed to be roughly uniform across donors in the presence/absence analyses, though that assumption may not hold. Strong co-occurrence of HLA alleles, especially DR and DQ, made assigning TCR associations to individual alleles difficult. In a later analysis, 15,000 to 20,000 TCR beta sequences were associated with specific HLA alleles at a false discovery rate of 0.05. In a later analysis, HLA-associated TCR beta chains showed more clonal expansion and lower generation probabilities than non-associated chains that were equally common. A further reported finding was that TCR beta sequences accurately predicted the HLA-A and HLA-B alleles for most subjects in the first cohort. The classifier was reported to diagnose cytomegalovirus status with high specificity and sensitivity in both the original cohort and the validation cohort. The study gave a list of 150 to 200 TCR beta chains associated with cytomegalovirus. Because HLA typing was missing for some donors at each locus, association tests included only the typed subset. Because counts were too low, roughly 17 rarely observed V segments, including chromosome 9 orphons, were left out of the earlier analysis of approximately 580 of the donors. It was suggested by the authors that the approach could potentially be generalized to other disease states and immunological phenotypes. Correlated functional status among segregating V segments might be attributable to linkage disequilibrium, but an unknown experimental factor could not be ruled out. In a later analysis, most CMV-associated TCR beta chains were found to appear HLA-restricted, with HLA associations seemingly driven largely by CMV exposure. In a later analysis, TCR association rates were found to vary across HLA loci, with the most associated TCRs seen for DRB1 alleles and the fewest for HLA-C alleles.

In total, 666 healthy bone marrow donors made up the cohort. Cohort members were all nominally healthy when sampled, although unrecorded immune exposures were likely present. The donor was CMV seronegative and belonged to the group of roughly 330 seronegative cohort members. A peripheral blood sample was provided by each donor, and peripheral blood mononuclear cells were used for TCR beta sequencing. The Qiagen DNeasy Blood Extraction Kit was used to extract genomic DNA from the blood cell samples. Library preparation used the immunoSEQ multiplex PCR assay. A mixture of 60 forward primers for TCR Vbeta segments and 13 reverse primers for TCR Jbeta segments was used in the multiplex PCR. Amplification of the CDR3 region of rearranged TCR beta genes was performed with a multiplex PCR assay on genomic DNA. Amplified TCR beta libraries were sequenced as 87-base-pair reads on the Illumina HiSeq System. Turning to the authors' computational methods: Across the roughly 600 repertoires, a later analysis counted 80 million or so unique TCR beta chains, 9 million to 14 million of which were shared by at least two donors. To remove PCR and sequencing errors, raw reads were error-corrected and collapsed into unique sequences using a nearest-neighbor algorithm that merged closely related sequences. Alignment of CDR3 sequences to IMGT reference sequences was used to assign V, D and J gene segments. For a sequence to be retained, a match of at least six nucleotides was required to both a V gene segment and a J gene segment. Rearrangements were called productive when the CDR3 lacked stop codons and stayed in frame with V and J; all others were non-productive. Following IMGT convention, CDR3 was defined as the stretch from the second conserved V-encoded cysteine up to the conserved J-encoded phenylalanine. The earlier analysis of about 560 of the donors excluded any sequence lacking an unambiguous match to a single V gene segment. In an earlier analysis of roughly 500 of the donors, V segments were called functional above 56.7% productive rearrangements and were called segregating when the between-donor standard deviation exceeded 5%. A statistical classification framework was developed to diagnose cytomegalovirus status using the catalog of TCR beta chain sequences. V and J gene assignment, in a later analysis, came from comparing TCR nucleotide sequences with IMGT/GENE-DB human TR gene sequences. A later analysis assigned CDR3 sequences and most-parsimonious VDJ recombination scenarios with the TCRdist pipeline. In a later analysis, each TCR beta chain was defined by its CDR3 amino acid sequence together with its V-gene family, and reads without a unique V-gene family were excluded. As a way to deal with suspected cross-contamination and a sequencing artifact, a later analysis dropped nearly 600 nucleotide sequences that were highly shared and had low generation probability. In a later analysis, a clonal expansion index was calculated for each public chain from normalized within-repertoire ranks of inferred template counts. In a later analysis, generation probabilities were computed with a VDJ recombination model fitted to out-of-frame rearrangements, and the resulting probabilities were checked against IGoR. In a later analysis, hypergeometric tests were used to score TCR-TCR, TCR-HLA and TCR-CMV co-occurrence, with a repertoire-size bias correction applied to TCR pairs. A later analysis estimated false discovery rates by permuting HLA or CMV assignments 20 times. In a later analysis, co-occurring TCRs were grouped with DBSCAN, and TCRdist sequence similarity was added when clustering was performed within HLA-allele-positive subsets. Repertoires with fewer than 30,000 or more than 120,000 public chains were left out of co-occurrence clustering, as were a handful of repertoires with anomalous nucleotide sharing. The table was pulled from immuneACCESS by TCRdb, which kept in-frame rearrangements only. Such tables lose some clones; where checked, under half of the loss comes from unresolved V genes, and the rest has no known cause. Clonal size and the V and J genes are those of that table, whereas D and trimming came from the DNA. The sample's table covers over 100,000 clones. The top ten clones comprise about 1.7% of the sample.

About this clone itself: This clone's antigen is unknown.

This clonotype was obtained from a man aged 18 to 30 in good health and CMV-seronegative. Input material: PBMCs.

Here is the DNA: TGTGCTTCTGCTAGGGGGGGGCAGCTGGATGAGCAGTTCTTC. This gives the protein CASARGGQLDEQFF. Recombination connected TRBV7-2 to TRBJ2-1; the D region possibly corresponds to TRBD2 (7 bases align). The germline V gene supplies CDR1 SGHTA and CDR2 FQGNSA. The CDR3 holds 14 amino acids from the cysteine to the phenylalanine. CDR3 DNA only is kept here, 42 bases in frame from base 1.